This T cell receptor (beta chain) was recovered during a study of cytomegalovirus exposure and HLA in healthy donors. With regard to this clone: Mismatch with germline at one junction end may stem from a read error.

The repertoire was sequenced with immunoSEQ multiplex PCR; TCRdb's copy has only in-frame clones and lacks some. The data hold 150,000 to 200,000 clones, with approximately 86% observed a single time. CDR3 length: 13 residues. The germline V gene encodes CDR1 SQVTM and CDR2 ANQGSEA. A 120-subject validation cohort, separate from the approximately 690-subject first cohort, supplied the donors. This clonotype originated in a young man in good health and CMV-seropositive. The J gene is TRBJ2-1, the V gene TRBV29-1, with D possibly matching TRBD1 (6 bases). The sequenced sample was PBMCs. In DNA form, the CDR3 reads TGCAGCGTTGGGGACATATGGAGCAATGGGCAGTTCTTC. It translates to CSVGDIWSNGQFF.